These 20 T cell receptor beta chains were all obtained from the same sample, sequenced in a study of shared clonotypes between healthy human individuals. Sequencing used immunoSEQ multiplex PCR; TCRdb keeps in-frame clones, though not all of them. The top ten clones hold 0.39% of a sample with millions of clones, 85% to 95% of them seen once. What was sequenced was naive CD4+ T cells from PBMCs. As for subset: CD45RA+ positively selected. The origin of the receptors is a young man in good health. Some clones in this sample may be carry-over from other donors' samples.

This chain joins TRBV7-3 and TRBJ2-1; TRBD1 matches 7 bases. Germline CDR1 SGHTA, CDR2 FQGTGA. This CDR3 is 13 amino acids long. V lost 7 bases to trimming and J lost 5 bases; unmatched junction nucleotides: 5. Written as DNA, the CDR3 is TGTGCCAGCACACAAGGGGGCGACAATGAGCAGTTCTTC. It encodes CASTQGGDNEQFF.

V usage is TRBV20-1 and J usage is TRBJ2-1; D not resolved. Germline-derived CDR1 and CDR2 are DFQATT and SNEGSKA (reference sequence). V lost 5 bases and J 5 bases, leaving 4 bases between the germline ends. The CDR3 has 10 amino acids. The CDR3 nucleotides read TGCAGTGCTCAAAACAATGAGCAGTTCTTC. Its translation is CSAQNNEQFF.

This clone has more than one count but fewer than ten. The rearrangement uses TRBV9 and TRBJ2-3; tentatively, D is TRBD1 (6 bases). Germline V gene data show CDR1 as SGDLS and CDR2 as YYNGEE. The CDR3 is 18 amino acids. Between the trimmed V and J ends, which lost 0 bases and 5 bases, there was a span of 22 bases. The CDR3 region is CASSVGVGDTRSGDTQYF. The CDR3 region has the DNA TGTGCCAGCAGCGTAGGGGTCGGGGACACGAGATCGGGAGATACGCAGTATTTT.

The chain uses TRBV5-1 and TRBJ2-2; D gene unclear. There are 16 residues in the CDR3. Trimming took 4 bases from V and 0 from J, leaving 13 bases between them. Germline assignment: CDR1 SGHRS and CDR2 YFSETQ. The CDR3 region is CASSAGPATNTGELFF. CDR3 in DNA: TGCGCCAGCAGCGCCGGTCCAGCCACGAACACCGGGGAGCTGTTTTTT.

The chain carries TRBV18 and TRBJ1-3; tentatively, D is TRBD1 (6 bases). CDR1 KGHSH and CDR2 LQKENI come from the germline V gene. Trimming took 3 bases from V and 0 from J, leaving 9 bases between them. The CDR3 spans 15 residues. CDR3 sequence (DNA): TGTGCCAGCTCACCTGGGACAAACTCTGGAAACACCATATATTTT. This translates into CASSPGTNSGNTIYF.

Regarding this clone: The same CDR3 arises from other DNA sequences in this sample as well. The chain carries TRBV5-1 and TRBJ1-1, with D unclear. The CDR3 contains 14 residues. The germline V gene encodes CDR1 SGHRS and CDR2 YFSETQ. Trimming removed 0 bases from V and 0 bases from J, with 6 bases in between. CDR3 DNA: TGCGCCAGCAGCTTGGACGGTATGAACACTGAAGCTTTCTTT. Its translation is CASSLDGMNTEAFF. Using reference TRBV5-1 and TRBJ1-1 for the parts outside the CDR3, the full variable domain is KAGVTQTPRYLIKTRGQQVTLSCSPISGHRSVSWYQQTPGQGLQFLFEYFSETQRNKGNFPGRFSGRQFSNSRSEMNVSTLELGDSALYLCASSLDGMNTEAFFGQGTRLTVV.

The J gene is TRBJ2-1, the V gene TRBV5-5; TRBD2 might be the D (5 bases). Germline CDR1 reads SGHKS; CDR2 reads YYEKEE (reference sequence). CDR3 length equals 15 residues. V was cut by 2 bases and J by 2 bases, with 11 bases left in between. This CDR3 reads CASSFKSGTYNEQFF. Written as DNA, the CDR3 is TGTGCCAGCAGCTTTAAATCCGGGACCTACAATGAGCAGTTCTTC.

This chain joins TRBV19 and TRBJ1-1; TRBD1 agrees at 10 bases. The CDR3 runs 16 residues. With V trimmed by 3 bases and J by 0 bases, 4 bases remained unmatched. The germline gives CDR1 LNHDA, CDR2 SQIVND (reference sequence). The CDR3 spells CASSIPGQGLNTEAFF. The CDR3 DNA reads TGTGCCAGTAGTATCCCGGGACAGGGGTTGAACACTGAAGCTTTCTTT.

The chain couples TRBV2 to TRBJ2-1; 7 nucleotides match TRBD2. CDR1 and CDR2 from the germline V gene are SNHLY and FYNNEI. V lost 10 bases and J lost 7; bases outside the gene matches: 10. There are 13 residues in the CDR3. CDR3 sequence: CATTREAGNEQFF. In nucleotides, the CDR3 is TGTGCCACCACCCGGGAGGCCGGGAATGAGCAGTTCTTC.

The CDR3 loop is CASSLGLRGELFF. CDR3 bases: TGTGCCAGCAGTTTAGGCTTGCGGGGGGAGCTGTTTTTT. The J gene is TRBJ2-2, the V gene TRBV28, with unresolved D. The CDR3 length is 13 residues. Germline CDR1 reads MDHEN; CDR2 reads SYDVKM. Trimming pared 2 bases from V and 8 bases from J, leaving 9 bases between.

CDR3 nucleotide sequence: TGTGCCAGCAGTGGTTCCGGTCTCACAGGGGATAGCTCCTACGAGCAGTACTTC. Translated: CASSGSGLTGDSSYEQYF. The genes are TRBV6-1 and TRBJ2-7; TRBD1 aligns across 7 bases. Germline V gene data show CDR1 as MNHNS and CDR2 as SASEGT. V was pared by 4 bases and J by 0 bases, with 15 bases of the junction left unmatched. The CDR3 length is 18 residues.

The chain has TRBV14 and TRBJ1-2; D is perhaps TRBD1 (6 bases). Germline V gene sequence: CDR1 SGHDN, CDR2 FVKESK. The CDR3 sequence is 15 residues long. Trimming removed 4 bases from V and 0 bases from J, with 12 bases in between. Here the CDR3 DNA reads TGTGCCAGCAGCCGTGGACAGTCAGCTAACTATGGCTACACCTTC. Its translation is CASSRGQSANYGYTF. Variable domain in full (rest from reference TRBV14 and TRBJ1-2): EAGVTQFPSHSVIEKGQTVTLRCDPISGHDNLYWYRRVMGKEIKFLLHFVKESKQDESGMPNNRFLAERTGGTYSTLKVQPAELEDSGVYFCASSRGQSANYGYTFGSGTRLTVV.

The chain is built from TRBV5-1 and TRBJ2-1, with TRBD2 matching 14 bases. CDR3 size: 16 residues. Trimming removed 3 bases from V and 10 bases from J; junction bases left unmatched: 9. Germline CDR1 reads SGHRS; CDR2 reads YFSETQ. CDR3: CASSYSPGLAGEEQFF. The DNA for the CDR3 is TGCGCCAGCAGCTACAGTCCGGGACTAGCGGGAGAAGAGCAGTTCTTC.

V usage is TRBV7-8 and J usage is TRBJ2-1; D may be TRBD2 (5 bases). The CDR3 totals 15 residues. The germline V gene encodes CDR1 SGHVS and CDR2 FQNEAQ. Trimming removed 4 bases at V and 7 bases at J, with 17 bases between. CDR3 amino acids: CASSWTRLARNEQFF. CDR3 coding DNA: TGTGCCAGCAGCTGGACTCGCCTGGCGAGGAATGAGCAGTTCTTC.

This chain uses TRBV6-5 with TRBJ2-7; 10 positions agree with TRBD1. The CDR3 has 14 amino acids. J was trimmed by 2 bases and V by 6 bases; bases with no gene match: 4. Germline CDR1 MNHEY, CDR2 SVGAGI. CDR3 amino acids: CASRPGTGAYEQYF. CDR3 sequence (DNA): TGTGCCAGCAGGCCCGGGACAGGGGCCTACGAGCAGTACTTC.

The genes are TRBV29-1 and TRBJ1-1, with unresolved D. This CDR3 spans 14 amino acids. The germline V and J ends were trimmed by 0 bases and 3 bases, with 11 bases remaining between them. Germline lookup yields CDR1 SQVTM and CDR2 ANQGSEA. CDR3: CSVEEVAGDTEAFF. CDR3 sequence (DNA): TGCAGCGTTGAAGAGGTTGCTGGGGACACTGAAGCTTTCTTT.

CDR3 in DNA: TGTGCCAGCAGTCAGCGGATCGGGGAGACCCAGTACTTC. Protein sequence: CASSQRIGETQYF. J is TRBJ2-5 and V is TRBV9; perhaps TRBD2 as D (5 bases). Germline assignment: CDR1 SGDLS and CDR2 YYNGEE. The ends were cut back, 5 bases at V and 5 bases at J, with 13 bases in the middle. The CDR3 extends over 13 amino acids.

The CDR3 DNA reads TGTGCCATCAGTAGGGGACTAGGGGGAGATACGCAGTATTTT. Its translation: CAISRGLGGDTQYF. V gene TRBV10-3 combines with J gene TRBJ2-3, with 8 bases matching TRBD2. In germline, CDR1 is ENHRY, CDR2 SYGVKD. Unmatched junction bases numbered 6, after V lost 5 bases and J lost 5 bases. This CDR3 has 14 residues.

This clone was observed a few times. The same CDR3 is also encoded by other DNA sequences in this sample. The chain joins TRBV28 to TRBJ1-2; 8 bases line up with TRBD1. This CDR3 comprises 12 residues. The germline V gene has CDR1 MDHEN and CDR2 SYDVKM. V shed 4 bases, J shed 6 bases, and the junction held 1 base outside the gene matches. The CDR3 reads CASSSTGDGYTF. Written as DNA, the CDR3 is TGTGCCAGCAGTTCGACAGGGGATGGCTACACCTTC.

The V call is TRBV11-2, the J call TRBJ1-5; no definite D call. Trimming shortened V by 0 bases and J by 2 bases, and 5 bases separated the two germline ends. Germline V CDR1 and CDR2: SGHAT, FQNNGV. The CDR3 extends over 14 amino acids. Here the CDR3 DNA reads TGTGCCAGCAGCTTAGATACCGGCAATCAGCCCCAGCATTTT. Protein: CASSLDTGNQPQHF.